The entry that follows covers one T cell receptor beta chain sequence. This clonotype has ten or more counts. Its antigen is unknown. No base-level quality is on record; no much larger clone is a single base apart. Moderately to severely active disease, a Clinical Activity Score of at least 3, a NOSPECS grade of at least 4, and a duration under 3 months were present in ophthalmopathy patients. Patients with uncontrolled infections, other autoimmune diseases, pregnancy or lactation were excluded. Diagnoses were established on the basis of clinical symptoms, serum thyroxine and TRAb, thyroid ultrasound, and orbital computed tomography. Ficoll-Paque density gradient centrifugation was used to isolate PBMCs from under 11 ml of fresh peripheral blood. Total RNA was extracted with Trizol reagent, and quality was checked on an Agilent 2100 Bioanalyzer. This entry comes from a study of T cells in Graves' hyperthyroidism and ophthalmopathy (dated by TCRdb to 2018 to 2020). Context from the whole study: Peripheral blood was sampled at the time of initial diagnosis, prior to any treatment. According to the paper, TCR Vbeta CDR3 sequencing was carried out on approximately 140 peripheral blood samples, which came from under 50 ophthalmopathy, 75 or so hyperthyroidism and approximately 17 progressor patients. Thyroid tissue and blood T-cell repertoires from several Graves' hyperthyroidism patients were also compared in the study. For training and testing, the 100 or so patients in the discovery cohort were randomly divided in a 7:3 ratio. A discovery cohort of 95 to 100 patients, about 40 with Graves' ophthalmopathy and 55 to 60 with stable Graves' hyperthyroidism, was used to find distinguishing TCR V-J signatures. After blood sampling, hyperthyroidism patients were treated with methimazole at a starting dose of 30 mg daily, and ophthalmopathy patients were treated with high-dose intravenous methylprednisolone. Prospective prediction of ophthalmopathy was tested in an independent validation cohort of approximately 19 hyperthyroidism patients and around 16 patients who later progressed to ophthalmopathy.

Broader findings and caveats from the paper: A model built on a 13 V-J signature distinguished ophthalmopathy from stable hyperthyroidism, reaching over 85% sensitivity and approximately 83% specificity in cross-validation and 80%/75% in testing. Most expanded thyroid clonotypes (frequency above 0.001) were also found in blood, which suggests that blood repertoires may mirror thyroid immune responses. Sample size was not statistically predetermined, and investigators were not blinded to group allocation. In validation, the model predicted progression to ophthalmopathy a median of about 6 months before onset, with about 71% sensitivity and just under 75% specificity.

The TCR beta CDR3 regions were amplified from the RNA transcripts. A first-round RT-PCR of the TCR CDR3 used the HTBI primer set with the Qiagen OneStep RT-PCR kit. Libraries were constructed in a second round of multiplex PCR, after which size selection and purification were carried out. Sequencing of the libraries was done on an Illumina HiSeq2000 using paired-end 100 bp reads. The original pipeline was this. SOAPnuke was used to process the raw data, throwing out any read that contained adapters or uncalled bases, had a mean Phred below 15, or lacked an exact constant-primer or identifier match. High-quality paired reads were merged with COPE v1.2.5, and unique nucleotide sequences were defined as clonotypes. MiTCR v1.1 was used to align the clonotypes against IMGT TRBV, TRBD and TRBJ reference segments. The analysis was restricted to V-J combinations with a frequency above 0.0001, which together covered 99.2% of the repertoires. A TCS score was defined as the ratio between F50 (clonal expansion) and ExV (chaos), using BLOSUM62-based TCRdist between CDR3 peptides within each V-J. Welch's t-statistics and random forest reduced around 510 V-J features to 13, which were used in a naive Bayes classifier (R e1071). The similarity between thyroid and blood repertoires was quantified using the Morisita-Horn index. The public reads were run again by TCRdb, first through fastp at Q25 and then through MiXCR, and only productive beta chains were kept. Rows with one shared CDR3 protein collapse into an entry with the most common genes and DNA. These V and J calls are TCRdb output, not the study's own analysis. This sample comprises 600,000 to 700,000 distinct CDR3 sequences, roughly 15% of them detected only once. The ten largest clones represent about 4% of the sample.

From cysteine to phenylalanine, the CDR3 is 17 amino acids long. CDR3 DNA only is kept here, 51 bases in frame from base 1. From the germline V gene (reference sequence), CDR1 is MNHEY and CDR2 is SMNVEV. V is clipped by 0 bases and J by 3 bases, and the sequence between their germline boundaries is 15 bases long. Sequenced input: blood. The source of this sequence is a woman between 40 and 55 years old with Graves' ophthalmopathy. The rearranged segments are TRBV27 and TRBJ1-5, with a weak D call of TRBD1 (5 bases match). The DNA reads TGTGCCAGCAGTTTATCGTTAAGGGGTCTGGCCAATCAGCCCCAGCATTTT. Its protein product is CASSLSLRGLANQPQHF.